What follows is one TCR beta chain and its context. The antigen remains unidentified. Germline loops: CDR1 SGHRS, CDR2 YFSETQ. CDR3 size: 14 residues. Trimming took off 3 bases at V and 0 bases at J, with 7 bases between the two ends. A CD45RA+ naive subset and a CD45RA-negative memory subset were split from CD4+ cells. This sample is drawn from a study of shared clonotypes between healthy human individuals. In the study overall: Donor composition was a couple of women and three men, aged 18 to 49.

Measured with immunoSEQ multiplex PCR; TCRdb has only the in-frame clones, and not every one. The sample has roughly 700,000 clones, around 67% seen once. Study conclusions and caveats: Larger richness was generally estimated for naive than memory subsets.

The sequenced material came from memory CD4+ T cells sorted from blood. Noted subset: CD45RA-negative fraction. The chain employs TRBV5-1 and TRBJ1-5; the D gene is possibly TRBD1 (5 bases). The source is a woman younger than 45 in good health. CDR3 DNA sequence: TGCGCCAGCAGCTGGGGGGATAGCAATCAGCCCCAGCATTTT. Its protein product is CASSWGDSNQPQHF.